The subject of this entry is one T cell receptor (beta chain). This clonotype was seen repeatedly, ten times or more. There is no known antigen for this receptor. Within one base of it there is no much larger clone, and no base qualities were kept. In the paper's terms, the time point label means: newly diagnosed GD, antithyroid drugs for less than 3 months. For both TCR sequencing and RNA sequencing, RNA was extracted from PBMCs using TRIzol. The diagnosis of Graves' disease followed American Thyroid Association guidelines. Patients were recruited from an endocrinology department in Xi'an, China. From each patient, about 8.9 milliliters of peripheral blood was collected into an EDTA anticoagulant tube. Ficoll Paque Plus density gradient separation was used to isolate PBMCs, and no further T cell sorting was performed. RNA quality was checked with an Agilent 2100 Bioanalyzer and agarose gel, and concentration with a NanoDrop 2000.

The library was obtained by multiplex PCR. The reads were generated on an Illumina HiSeq 4000. iRepertoire HTBI primers and Arm-PCR amplification of CDR3 regions were used to construct TCR beta libraries. Gel purification was performed on PCR products prior to sequencing. The source study handled its data this way. A total of 60 to 80 TRBV and 14 TRBJ segments were identified across samples and were used for gene usage analysis of CDR3 amino acid clonotypes. COPE and FqMerger were used to merge filtered high-quality paired reads into contigs. BLAST was used to align contigs to the IMGT TRBV, TRBD and TRBJ reference genes, and CDR3 was defined following IMGT. Clonotypes above 0.1% frequency were classified as highly expanded clones. Shannon entropy was used to measure repertoire diversity, and the Gini coefficient was used to measure V-J evenness. A clonotype found in more than one individual was treated as public. TCRdb trimmed public reads at Q25 via fastp, called clones via MiXCR and kept in-frame beta chains. Here each entry gathers all rows of one CDR3 protein and keeps the most common genes and DNA. It is TCRdb's table, rather than the study itself, that gives the V and J calls and clone size. The sample table records over 350,000 distinct CDR3 sequences; less than 15% of these occur just once. Around a sixth of the sample goes to the ten largest clones.

The germline V gene specifies SGHRS as CDR1 and YFSETQ as CDR2. The CDR3 sequence holds 17 residues, the cysteine and phenylalanine included. The only DNA kept is the CDR3, 51 bases in frame from the first base. V is trimmed back by 6 bases and J by 4 bases, and the junction contains 13 bases that no gene match accounts for. This sample is part of a study of regulatory T cells in long-lasting Graves disease (dated by TCRdb to about 2021). At the level of the whole study: Antithyroid drugs had been taken for less than 3 months by newly diagnosed Graves' disease patients. Peripheral blood TCR sequencing and RNA sequencing compared persistent Graves' disease patients with newly diagnosed Graves' disease patients. The study was conducted in China and was registered as a clinical trial. A total of 35 or so samples underwent TCR sequencing: some 13 from persistent and roughly 20 from newly diagnosed Graves' disease patients. General findings and caveats noted by the study authors: The authors noted that the small sample size was a limitation that may lower accuracy. Only the TCR beta chain was sequenced and analyzed. A larger number of public clonotypes was shared among persistent patients (around 2,700) than among newly diagnosed patients (around 970). Compared with newly diagnosed patients, persistent Graves' disease patients had lower TCR Shannon entropy and fewer highly expanded clones, which suggests clonal expansion. Persistent disease showed preferential use of TRBV28, TRBJ1-2 and TRBJ2-5, whereas newly diagnosed disease favored TRBV20-1 and TRBJ2-1. Peripheral blood alone was examined, since thyroid tissue, which constituted the primary lesion, could not be accessed.

The same specimen was also included in a second study, on T cells in Graves' hyperthyroidism and ophthalmopathy. Drawing on the second study: Graves' hyperthyroidism was defined as stable when no progression to ophthalmopathy occurred over 18 months of follow-up. The hyperthyroidism patients were between 18 and 65 years old and newly diagnosed, with a disease duration of less than 2 months. Patients with uncontrolled infections, other autoimmune diseases, pregnancy or lactation were excluded. Diagnoses were established on the basis of clinical symptoms, serum thyroxine and TRAb, thyroid ultrasound, and orbital computed tomography. The TCR CDR3 was subjected to a first round of RT-PCR using the HTBI primer set and the Qiagen OneStep RT-PCR kit. Most expanded thyroid clonotypes (frequency above 0.001) were also detected in blood, a finding suggesting that blood repertoires may reflect thyroid immune responses. A model built on a 13 V-J signature distinguished ophthalmopathy from stable hyperthyroidism, reaching 85% to 90% sensitivity and 81% to 83% specificity in cross-validation and 80%/75% in testing. In validation, progression to ophthalmopathy was predicted by the model with 65% to 71% sensitivity and roughly 72% specificity, a median of approximately 6.5 months before onset. To identify TCR V-J signatures that set the groups apart, the researchers used a discovery cohort of roughly 100 patients, made up of 43 with Graves' ophthalmopathy and about 55 with stable Graves' hyperthyroidism. Prospective prediction of ophthalmopathy was tested in an independent validation cohort consisting of fewer than 20 hyperthyroidism patients and 15 to 17 patients who later progressed to ophthalmopathy. For training and testing, the 100 patients in the discovery cohort were randomly divided in a 7:3 ratio. Thyroid tissue and blood T-cell repertoires from about six Graves' hyperthyroidism patients were also compared in the study. After blood sampling, hyperthyroidism patients were treated with methimazole at a starting dose of 30 mg daily, and ophthalmopathy patients were treated with high-dose intravenous methylprednisolone. Libraries were constructed in a second round of multiplex PCR, after which size selection and purification were performed. Paired-end sequencing of the libraries was performed with 100 bp reads on an Illumina HiSeq2000. SOAPnuke was used to process the raw data, removing reads that contained adapters or uncalled bases, had a mean Phred below 15, or lacked an exact match to the constant primer or identifier. COPE v1.2.5 was used to merge the high-quality paired reads, and each unique nucleotide sequence was defined as a clonotype. MiTCR v1.1 was used to align clonotypes to the IMGT TRBV, TRBD and TRBJ reference segments. Analysis was restricted to V-J combinations with a frequency above 0.0001, which covered about 99% of repertoires. The TCS score was defined as F50 (clonal expansion) divided by E x V (chaos), with BLOSUM62-based TCRdist calculated between CDR3 peptides within each V-J. Welch's t-statistics and random forest reduced fewer than 600 V-J features to about 13, which were used in a naive Bayes classifier (R e1071). Sample size was not statistically predetermined, and investigators were not blinded to group allocation. The paper describes TCR Vbeta CDR3 sequencing of 135 peripheral blood samples, made up of roughly 40 ophthalmopathy patients, some 76 hyperthyroidism patients and 17 progressor patients.

This TCR was sampled from a woman aged 50 to 60 with Graves disease. Donor details come from another sample of the same person, matched by shared clones. The rearrangement joined TRBV5-1 to TRBJ2-6; 7 central bases correspond to TRBD1. This sample comprised peripheral blood mononuclear cells (PBMCs), obtained at new diagnosis, from a patient treated with antithyroid drugs. CDR3 region: CASNIGTVGGGANVLTF. The nucleotide sequence reads as follows: TGCGCCAGCAATATCGGGACAGTCGGCGGCGGGGCCAACGTCCTGACTTTC.